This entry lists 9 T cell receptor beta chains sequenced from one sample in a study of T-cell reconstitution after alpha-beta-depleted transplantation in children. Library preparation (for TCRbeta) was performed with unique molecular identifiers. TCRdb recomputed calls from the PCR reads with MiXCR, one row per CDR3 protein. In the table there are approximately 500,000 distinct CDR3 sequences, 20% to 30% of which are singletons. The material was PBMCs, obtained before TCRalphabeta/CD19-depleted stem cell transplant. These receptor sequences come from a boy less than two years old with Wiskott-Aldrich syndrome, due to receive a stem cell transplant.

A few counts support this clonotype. CDR3 nucleotide sequence: TGCGCCAGCAGTATTAGCGCGAACACCGGGGAGCTGTTTTTT. This encodes CASSISANTGELFF. J is TRBJ2-2 and V is TRBV5-1; possible D gene TRBD2, 5 bases. Trimming removed 5 bases at V and 0 bases at J, with 8 bases between. Germline CDR1 and CDR2: SGHRS and YFSETQ. The CDR3 sequence is 14 residues long.

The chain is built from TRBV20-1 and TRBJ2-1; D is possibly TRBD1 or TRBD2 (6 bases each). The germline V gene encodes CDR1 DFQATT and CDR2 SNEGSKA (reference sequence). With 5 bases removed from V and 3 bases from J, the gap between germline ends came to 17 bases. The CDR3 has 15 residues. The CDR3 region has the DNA TGCAGTGCTGGGGGGCGGCGGGGTTACTACAATGAGCAGTTCTTC. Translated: CSAGGRRGYYNEQFF.

In DNA form, the CDR3 reads TGCGCCAGCAGCTTGGAGGTCGGGGGGCAGGCACCCCTCCACTTT. Protein: CASSLEVGGQAPLHF. V and J are TRBV5-1 and TRBJ1-6, with D possibly matching TRBD1 (6 bases). There are 15 residues in the CDR3. The ends were cut back, 0 bases at V and 11 bases at J, with 15 bases in the middle. Germline V lookup: CDR1 SGHRS, CDR2 YFSETQ. Full variable domain (rest looked up from reference TRBV5-1 and TRBJ1-6): KAGVTQTPRYLIKTRGQQVTLSCSPISGHRSVSWYQQTPGQGLQFLFEYFSETQRNKGNFPGRFSGRQFSNSRSEMNVSTLELGDSALYLCASSLEVGGQAPLHFGNGTRLTVT.

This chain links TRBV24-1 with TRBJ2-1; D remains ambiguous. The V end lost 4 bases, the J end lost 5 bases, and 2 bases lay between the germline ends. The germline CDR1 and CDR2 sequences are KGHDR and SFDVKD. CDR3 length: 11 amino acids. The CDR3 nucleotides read TGTGCCACCAGTGAAAACAATGAGCAGTTCTTC. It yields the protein CATSENNEQFF.

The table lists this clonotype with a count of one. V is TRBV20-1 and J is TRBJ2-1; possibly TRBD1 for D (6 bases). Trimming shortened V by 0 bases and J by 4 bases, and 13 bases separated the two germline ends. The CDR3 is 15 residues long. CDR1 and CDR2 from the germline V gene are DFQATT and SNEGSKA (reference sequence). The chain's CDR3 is CSARDYTDRYNEQFF. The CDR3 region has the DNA TGCAGTGCTAGAGATTACACGGACAGATACAATGAGCAGTTCTTC.

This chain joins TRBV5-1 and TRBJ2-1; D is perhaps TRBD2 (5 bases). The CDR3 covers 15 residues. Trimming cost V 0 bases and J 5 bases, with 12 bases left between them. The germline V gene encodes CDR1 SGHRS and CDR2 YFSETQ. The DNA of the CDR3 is TGCGCCAGCAGCTTGGAAACCGCGGGTCACAATGAGCAGTTCTTC. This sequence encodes CASSLETAGHNEQFF.

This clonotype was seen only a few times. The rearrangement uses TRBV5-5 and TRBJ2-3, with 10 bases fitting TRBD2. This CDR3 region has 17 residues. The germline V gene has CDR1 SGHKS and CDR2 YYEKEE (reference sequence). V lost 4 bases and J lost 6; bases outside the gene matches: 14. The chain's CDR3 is CASSLRGLAGVKDTQYF. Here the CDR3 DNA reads TGTGCCAGCAGCCTCCGAGGGCTAGCGGGAGTAAAGGATACGCAGTATTTT. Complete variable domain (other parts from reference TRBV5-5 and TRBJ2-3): DAGVTQSPTHLIKTRGQQVTLRCSPISGHKSVSWYQQVLGQGPQFIFQYYEKEERGRGNFPDRFSARQFPNYSSELNVNALLLGDSALYLCASSLRGLAGVKDTQYFGPGTRLTVL.

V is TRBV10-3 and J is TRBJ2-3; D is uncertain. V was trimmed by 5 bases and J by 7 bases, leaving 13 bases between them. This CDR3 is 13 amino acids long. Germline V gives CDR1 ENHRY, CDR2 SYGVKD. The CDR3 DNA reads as TGTGCCATCAGTTCCCCTTTGGTCTATACGCAGTATTTT. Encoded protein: CAISSPLVYTQYF.

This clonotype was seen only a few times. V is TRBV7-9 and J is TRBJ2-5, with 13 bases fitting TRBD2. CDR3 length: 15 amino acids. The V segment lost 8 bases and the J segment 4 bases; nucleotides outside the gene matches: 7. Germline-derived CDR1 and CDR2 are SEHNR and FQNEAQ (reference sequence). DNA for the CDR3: TGTGCCAGCCCCACTAGCGGGAGGGCCGGAGAGACCCAGTACTTC. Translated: CASPTSGRAGETQYF.